This T cell receptor beta chain was recovered during a study of PD-L1 blockade in urothelial cancer. Study in general: Blood was evaluated 3 weeks (second dose) and 6 weeks after therapy began.

Only in-frame clones appear in the TCRdb table, and some are missing; sequencing was by immunoSEQ multiplex PCR. The profile shows some 66,000 clones, 86% of them singletons. Stated time point: pretreatment peripheral blood. Per the germline V gene, CDR1 is WNHNN and CDR2 is SYGVQD (reference sequence). The CDR3 contains 13 residues. V was clipped by 4 bases and J by 6 bases; unmatched bases: 4. The chain joins TRBV10-1 to TRBJ1-2; TRBD1 agrees at 8 bases. The TCR was taken from a man aged 60 to 75 with urothelial cancer. The specimen was PBMCs, collected around atezolizumab (anti-PD-L1) treatment. CDR3 bases: TGCGCCAGCAGTGTGGACAGGGAGGATGGCTACACCTTC. Its protein product is CASSVDREDGYTF.